This TCR beta chain was retrieved from a study of cytomegalovirus exposure and HLA in healthy donors. PCR primers comprised 60 Vbeta and 13 Jbeta primers. Profiled with immunoSEQ multiplex PCR; TCRdb holds only in-frame clones, not every one. The sample has under 200,000 clones; roughly 85% are singletons. The clonotype comes from a man between 40 and 49 years old in good health and CMV-seronegative. Source material: PBMCs.

CDR3 bases: TGTGCCAGCAGCTTAAAAAGTGTACGACGCGGGAGGGCCCAAAGCTCCTACGAGCAGTACTTC. Residues: CASSLKSVRRGRAQSSYEQYF. The chain employs TRBV13 and TRBJ2-7, with 9 bases aligning to TRBD2. CDR3 length: 21 amino acids. Germline V gene lookup returns CDR1 PRHDT and CDR2 FYEKMQ (reference sequence). J lost 0 bases, V lost 2 bases, and 20 bases had no gene match.